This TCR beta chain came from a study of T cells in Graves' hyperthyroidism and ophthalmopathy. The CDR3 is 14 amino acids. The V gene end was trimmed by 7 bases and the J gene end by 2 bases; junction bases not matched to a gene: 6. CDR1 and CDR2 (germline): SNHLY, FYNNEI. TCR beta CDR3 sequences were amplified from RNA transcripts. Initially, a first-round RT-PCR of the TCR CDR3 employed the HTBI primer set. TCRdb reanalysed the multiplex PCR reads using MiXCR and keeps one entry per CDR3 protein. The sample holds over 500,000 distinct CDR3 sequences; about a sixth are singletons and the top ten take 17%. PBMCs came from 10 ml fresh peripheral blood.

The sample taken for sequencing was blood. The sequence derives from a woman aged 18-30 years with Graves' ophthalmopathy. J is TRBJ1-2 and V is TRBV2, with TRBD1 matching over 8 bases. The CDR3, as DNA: TGTGCCAGCACTGGGACAGGAGAAAACTATGGCTACACCTTC. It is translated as CASTGTGENYGYTF.